The text below deals with one T cell receptor (beta chain). Antigen unknown. Method: immunoSEQ multiplex PCR; TCRdb's copy keeps in-frame clones and lacks some. The data contain about 100,000 clones, approximately 93% of them singletons. The data are from a study of T cell responses to AZD1222 COVID-19 vaccine. General study findings and limits: Nearly half of unique spike-specific TCRs reportedly avoided B.1.351 and B.1.1.7 mutated regions.

This TCR derives from an adult who received the AZD1222 COVID-19 vaccine. Source: peripheral blood, taken 28 days after the second AZD1222 dose.

DNA for the CDR3: TGTGCCAGCAGTTTATTCGCAGGGGGGAACACTGAAGCTTTCTTT. This translates into CASSLFAGGNTEAFF. V is TRBV28 and J is TRBJ1-1; the match to TRBD1 covers 7 bases. Germline CDR1 and CDR2: MDHEN and SYDVKM. This CDR3 comprises 15 residues. Trimming removed 1 base from V and 1 base from J; junction bases left unmatched: 3.